The following is a TCR beta chain sequence with its context. Its antigen is currently unknown. Use of 60 Vbeta and 13 Jbeta primers characterized the PCR. TCRdb's table, derived via immunoSEQ multiplex PCR, lists solely in-frame clones and lacks some. Here the sample spans 89,000 or so clones, 70% to 75% being singletons. The sample comes from a study of cytomegalovirus exposure and HLA in healthy donors. Overall study: When about 400 donors were genotyped, roughly 82% of them were found to fall in the Caucasian-associated ancestry cluster.

Study-level findings and limits: When analyzed later, a missense DCLRE1C variant was found to be linked to TCR beta V- and J-gene trimming.

CDR3 length: 16 amino acids. V was pared by 0 bases and J by 0 bases, with 11 bases between. Germline CDR1 reads SGDLS; CDR2 reads YYNGEE. This chain links TRBV9 with TRBJ2-3, with a possible D match to TRBD2 (6 bases). The sequenced material came from PBMCs. This receptor was identified in a man between 60 and 70 years old in good health and CMV-seronegative. In DNA form, the CDR3 reads TGTGCCAGCAGCGTAGCTGGGCTAGCGAGCACAGATACGCAGTATTTT. Its translation: CASSVAGLASTDTQYF.